This TCR beta chain emerged from a study of shared clonotypes between healthy human individuals. Clones were sequenced by immunoSEQ multiplex PCR, and TCRdb holds only the in-frame ones, with some missing. The sample yields about a million clones, 70% to 80% seen once. This CDR3 contains 15 residues. Source material: memory CD4+ T cells from PBMCs. This sample's subset: CD45RA-negative fraction. The clonotype originates from a young man in good health. Some clones in this sample may be carry-over from other donors' samples. V usage is TRBV21-1 and J usage is TRBJ2-7; TRBD2, the table's D call, lacks a check against the DNA. TRBV21-1 is annotated as a pseudogene. CDR3 amino acids: CASSSHLLARDEQYF. CDR3 coding DNA: TGTGCCAGCAGCTCCCACCTACTAGCGAGAGACGAGCAGTACTTC.